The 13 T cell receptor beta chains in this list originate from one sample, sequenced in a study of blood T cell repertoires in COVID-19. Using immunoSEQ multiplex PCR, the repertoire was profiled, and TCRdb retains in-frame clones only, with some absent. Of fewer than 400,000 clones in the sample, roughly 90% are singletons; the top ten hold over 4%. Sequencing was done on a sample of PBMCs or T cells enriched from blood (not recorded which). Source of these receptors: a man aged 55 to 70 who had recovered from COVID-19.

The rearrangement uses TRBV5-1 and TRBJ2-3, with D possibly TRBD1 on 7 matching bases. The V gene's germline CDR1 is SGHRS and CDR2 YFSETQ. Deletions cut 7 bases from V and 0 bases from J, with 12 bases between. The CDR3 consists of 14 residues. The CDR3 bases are TGCGCCAGCGGCGGGACAGTAAGCACAGATACGCAGTATTTT. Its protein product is CASGGTVSTDTQYF. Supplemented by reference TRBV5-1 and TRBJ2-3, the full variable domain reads KAGVTQTPRYLIKTRGQQVTLSCSPISGHRSVSWYQQTPGQGLQFLFEYFSETQRNKGNFPGRFSGRQFSNSRSEMNVSTLELGDSALYLCASGGTVSTDTQYFGPGTRLTVL.

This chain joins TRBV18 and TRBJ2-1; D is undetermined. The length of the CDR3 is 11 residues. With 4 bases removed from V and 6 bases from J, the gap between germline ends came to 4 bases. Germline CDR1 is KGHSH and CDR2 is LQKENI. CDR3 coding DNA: TGTGCCAGCTCACAGAGCAATGAGCAGTTCTTC. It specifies CASSQSNEQFF. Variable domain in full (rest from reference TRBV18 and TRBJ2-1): NAGVMQNPRHLVRRRGQEARLRCSPMKGHSHVYWYRQLPEEGLKFMVYLQKENIIDESGMPKERFSAEFPKEGPSILRIQQVVRGDSAAYFCASSQSNEQFFGPGTRLTVL.

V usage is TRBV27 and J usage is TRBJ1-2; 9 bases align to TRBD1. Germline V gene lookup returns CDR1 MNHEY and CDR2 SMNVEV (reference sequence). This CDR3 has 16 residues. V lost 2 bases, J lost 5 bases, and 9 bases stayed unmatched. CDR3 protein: CASSLSSGTGTYGYTF. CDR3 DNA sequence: TGTGCCAGCAGTTTAAGCTCCGGGACAGGGACGTATGGCTACACCTTC.

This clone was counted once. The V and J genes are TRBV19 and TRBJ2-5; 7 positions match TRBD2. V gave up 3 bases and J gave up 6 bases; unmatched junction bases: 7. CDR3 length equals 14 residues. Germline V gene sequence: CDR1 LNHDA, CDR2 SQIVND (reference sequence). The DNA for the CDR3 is TGTGCCAGTAGTATGTACGCGGGAGCGAAGACCCAGTACTTC. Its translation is CASSMYAGAKTQYF. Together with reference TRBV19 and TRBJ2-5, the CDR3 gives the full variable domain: DGGITQSPKYLFRKEGQNVTLSCEQNLNHDAMYWYRQDPGQGLRLIYYSQIVNDFQKGDIAEGYSVSREKKESFPLTVTSAQKNPTAFYLCASSMYAGAKTQYFGPGTRLLVL.

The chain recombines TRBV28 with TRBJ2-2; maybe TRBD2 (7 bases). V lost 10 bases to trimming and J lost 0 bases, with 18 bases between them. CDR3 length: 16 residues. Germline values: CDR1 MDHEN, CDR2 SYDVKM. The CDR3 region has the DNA TGTGCCACTTTCGAGGGGGGGCGGACGAACACCGGGGAGCTGTTTTTT. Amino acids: CATFEGGRTNTGELFF.

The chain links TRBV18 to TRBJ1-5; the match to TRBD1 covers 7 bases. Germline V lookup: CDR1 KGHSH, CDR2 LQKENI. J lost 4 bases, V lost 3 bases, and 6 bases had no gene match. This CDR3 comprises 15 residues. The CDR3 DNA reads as TGTGCCAGCTCACCGGTCTCAGGGGGGAATCAGCCCCAGCATTTT. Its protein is CASSPVSGGNQPQHF.

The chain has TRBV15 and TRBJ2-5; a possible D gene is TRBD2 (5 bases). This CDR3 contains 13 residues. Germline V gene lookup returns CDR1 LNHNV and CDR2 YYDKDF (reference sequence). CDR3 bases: TGTGCAACCGAGGGAGTTTCTCAAGAGACCCAGTACTTC. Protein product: CATEGVSQETQYF. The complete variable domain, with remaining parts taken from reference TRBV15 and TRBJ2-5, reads DAMVIQNPRYQVTQFGKPVTLSCSQTLNHNVMYWYQQKSSQAPKLLFHYYDKDFNNEADTPDNFQSRRPNTSFCFLDIRSPGLGDTAMYLCATEGVSQETQYFGPGTRLLVL.

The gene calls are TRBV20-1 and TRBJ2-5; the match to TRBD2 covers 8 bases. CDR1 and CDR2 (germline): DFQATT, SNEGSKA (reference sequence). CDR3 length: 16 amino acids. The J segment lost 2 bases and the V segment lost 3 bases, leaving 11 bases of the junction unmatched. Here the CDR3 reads CSASRFLAGIQETQYF. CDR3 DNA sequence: TGCAGTGCTAGTAGGTTCCTAGCGGGCATTCAAGAGACCCAGTACTTC.

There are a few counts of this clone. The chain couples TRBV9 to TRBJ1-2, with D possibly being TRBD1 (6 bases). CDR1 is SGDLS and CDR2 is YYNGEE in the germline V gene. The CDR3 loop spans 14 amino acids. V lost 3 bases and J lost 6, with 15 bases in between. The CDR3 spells CASSARGSWDGYTF. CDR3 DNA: TGTGCCAGCAGCGCCAGGGGAAGTTGGGATGGCTACACCTTC. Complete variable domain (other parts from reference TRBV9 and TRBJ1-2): DSGVTQTPKHLITATGQRVTLRCSPRSGDLSVYWYQQSLDQGLQFLIQYYNGEERAKGNILERFSAQQFPDLHSELNLSSLELGDSALYFCASSARGSWDGYTFGSGTRLTVV.

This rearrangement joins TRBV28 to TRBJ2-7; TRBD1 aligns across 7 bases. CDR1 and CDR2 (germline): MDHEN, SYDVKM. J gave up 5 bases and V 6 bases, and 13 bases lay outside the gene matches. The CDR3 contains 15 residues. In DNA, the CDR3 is TGTGCCAGCAGCCGATGGACAGGTGGTTTCCACGAGCAGTACTTC. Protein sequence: CASSRWTGGFHEQYF.

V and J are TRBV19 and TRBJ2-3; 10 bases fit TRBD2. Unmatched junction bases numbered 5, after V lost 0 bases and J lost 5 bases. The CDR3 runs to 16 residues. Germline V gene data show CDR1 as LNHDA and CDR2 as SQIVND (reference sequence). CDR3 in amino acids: CASSIDKREGLDTQYF. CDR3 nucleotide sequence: TGTGCCAGTAGTATAGATAAGCGGGAGGGCCTAGATACGCAGTATTTT.

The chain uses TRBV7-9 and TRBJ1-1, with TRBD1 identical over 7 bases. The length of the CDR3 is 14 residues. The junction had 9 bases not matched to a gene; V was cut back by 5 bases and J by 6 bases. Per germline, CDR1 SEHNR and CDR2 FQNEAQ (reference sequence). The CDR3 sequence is CASSAYRGGAEAFF. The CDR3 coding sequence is TGTGCCAGCAGCGCGTACAGGGGCGGCGCTGAAGCTTTCTTT.

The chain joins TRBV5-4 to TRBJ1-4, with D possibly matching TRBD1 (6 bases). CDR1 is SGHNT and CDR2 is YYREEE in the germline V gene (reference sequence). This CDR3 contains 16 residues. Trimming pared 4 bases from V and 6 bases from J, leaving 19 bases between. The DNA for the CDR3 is TGTGCCAGCAGCGGTGGGCCGGGGGGCGGAGATGAAAAACTGTTTTTT. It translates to CASSGGPGGGDEKLFF.